The entry below describes one T cell receptor (beta chain). Its specificity is unknown. Germline values: CDR1 MDHEN, CDR2 SYDVKM. With 3 bases removed from V and 6 bases from J, the gap between germline ends came to 8 bases. This CDR3 contains 12 residues. The sample originates from a study of cytomegalovirus exposure and HLA in healthy donors. The study's findings and limits: Most CMV-associated TCR beta chains were later found to appear HLA-restricted. Earlier findings revealed that most TCR beta V segments proved productive either about 90% or about 30% of the time. Later analysis showed TCR association rates varying by HLA locus, highest for DRB1 and lowest for HLA-C.

Primers included in the PCR were 60 Vbeta and 13 Jbeta primers. TCRdb keeps only in-frame clones here, not all; method: immunoSEQ multiplex PCR. The sample contains 180,000 or so clones, roughly 80% of which appear only once. All the people who gave samples were healthy bone marrow donors. Sequencing was carried out using PBMCs. The source of this sequence is a woman younger than 35 in good health and CMV-seronegative. This sequence joins TRBV28 and TRBJ1-2; perhaps TRBD1 as D (5 bases). This chain's CDR3 is CASSFGGNGYTF. The CDR3 nucleotides read TGTGCCAGCAGTTTCGGGGGGAATGGCTACACCTTC.